The 13 T cell receptor beta chains reported below all come from one sample, sequenced in a study of shared clonotypes between healthy human individuals (dated by TCRdb to 2020 to 2021). Libraries came from the immunoSEQ multiplex PCR assay. TCRdb re-hosts the immuneACCESS table, in-frame sequences only. Its copies lack some clones; in the studies checked, an unresolved V gene accounts for under half of them, and the cause for the rest is not known. Here the sample has roughly 680,000 clones; roughly 72% occur a single time. Jointly, the top ten make up 1.8% of the sample. Sequencing input: memory CD4+ T cells sorted from blood. Per the publication, the cell subset or site label means: CD45RA-negative fraction. Receptors were obtained from a woman aged 25 to 45 in good health.

The chain carries TRBV19 and TRBJ2-3; D perhaps matches TRBD1 (5 bases). Germline V gives CDR1 LNHDA, CDR2 SQIVND (reference sequence). Trimming stripped 1 base from V and 1 base from J, with 6 bases between. This CDR3 comprises 14 residues. The CDR3 reads CASSIGQRTDTQYF. In DNA, the CDR3 is TGTGCCAGTAGTATAGGACAGCGCACAGATACGCAGTATTTT.

Details on this clone: The same CDR3 can be traced to other DNA sequences in this sample. The rearrangement joins TRBV5-1 to TRBJ2-1; 9 bases align to TRBD2. CDR1 and CDR2 from the germline V gene are SGHRS and YFSETQ. The trim removed 4 bases at V and 7 bases at J, leaving 6 bases unmatched. This CDR3 contains 14 residues. The CDR3 DNA sequence: TGCGCCAGCAGCCGTCTAGCGGGATCGAATGAGCAGTTCTTC. Translating it yields CASSRLAGSNEQFF.

V and J are TRBV18 and TRBJ1-5; 9 nucleotides agree with TRBD1. Germline trimming cut 4 bases from V and 6 bases from J; bases unmatched to any gene: 7. The germline V gene encodes CDR1 KGHSH and CDR2 LQKENI. CDR3 length equals 15 residues. The DNA of the CDR3 is TGTGCCAGCTCACATGAGACAGGGGGTTTTCAGCCCCAGCATTTT. This codes for CASSHETGGFQPQHF.

This rearrangement joins TRBV28 to TRBJ1-5; perhaps TRBD1 as D (5 bases). V was clipped by 1 base and J by 2 bases, with 12 bases between them. Germline V gene lookup returns CDR1 MDHEN and CDR2 SYDVKM. The CDR3 runs to 16 residues. The CDR3 is CASSLFGGSGNQPQHF. The DNA for the CDR3 is TGTGCCAGCAGTTTATTCGGGGGGTCGGGCAATCAGCCCCAGCATTTT.

V gene TRBV28 combines with J gene TRBJ2-5; possibly TRBD2 for D (5 bases). With 10 bases removed from V and 0 bases from J, the gap between germline ends came to 9 bases. This CDR3 has 12 residues. Germline CDR1 reads MDHEN; CDR2 reads SYDVKM. The CDR3 DNA is TGTGCCACTCGAGGGTACCAAGAGACCCAGTACTTC. Its translation: CATRGYQETQYF.

In its sample, this clone was seen a few times. The V and J genes are TRBV27 and TRBJ2-1; D is unclear. This CDR3 contains 15 residues. Trimming removed 2 bases from V and 5 bases from J, with 13 bases in between. The germline CDR1 and CDR2 sequences are MNHEY and SMNVEV (reference sequence). CDR3 bases: TGTGCCAGCAGTTTAACCTCCTGGGAACACAATGAGCAGTTCTTC. It encodes CASSLTSWEHNEQFF.

This chain connects TRBV28 to TRBJ2-5, with D possibly being TRBD2 (5 bases). The germline V gene encodes CDR1 MDHEN and CDR2 SYDVKM. The V gene lost 5 bases and the J gene lost 5 bases, with 18 bases spanning the gap. The CDR3 has 15 amino acids. CDR3 coding DNA: TGTGCCAGCAGTAGAGGTGGTCTTGGCGGGGAGACCCAGTACTTC. This gives the protein CASSRGGLGGETQYF.

The V gene is TRBV5-1, the J gene TRBJ1-2; D possibly corresponds to TRBD1 (6 bases). Germline lookup yields CDR1 SGHRS and CDR2 YFSETQ. The CDR3 extends over 15 amino acids. Trimming took 3 bases from V and 2 from J, leaving 14 bases between them. The CDR3: CASSSAGAVNYGYTF. Written as DNA, the CDR3 is TGCGCCAGCAGCTCAGCAGGGGCCGTCAACTATGGCTACACCTTC.

This clone was seen a handful of times. This chain uses TRBV5-1 with TRBJ2-7, with TRBD1 identical over 11 bases. Trimming cost V 2 bases and J 6 bases; bases outside gene matches: 4. Germline lookup yields CDR1 SGHRS and CDR2 YFSETQ. The CDR3 loop spans 14 amino acids. CDR3 coding DNA: TGCGCCAGCAGCTTCGGGACAGGGGGTCTCGAGCAGTACTTC. Its protein product is CASSFGTGGLEQYF.

The V call is TRBV25-1, the J call TRBJ2-1, with TRBD1 matching 7 bases. V lost 8 bases to trimming and J lost 2 bases; unmatched junction nucleotides: 6. Germline V gene data show CDR1 as MGHDK and CDR2 as SYGVNS. The CDR3 length is 14 residues. The CDR3 nucleotides read TGTGCCAGCGCCTCCGACAGGGCCTACAATGAGCAGTTCTTC. Encoded protein: CASASDRAYNEQFF.

V gene TRBV12-5 combines with J gene TRBJ1-1, with TRBD1 identical over 7 bases. The J segment lost 3 bases and the V segment lost 7 bases, leaving 14 bases of the junction unmatched. CDR3 length: 16 amino acids. Germline V lookup: CDR1 LGHNT, CDR2 FRNRAP. CDR3 sequence: CASATRGNAPYTEAFF. CDR3 nucleotide sequence: TGTGCTAGTGCAACCAGGGGGAACGCTCCTTACACTGAAGCTTTCTTT. Complete variable domain (other parts from reference TRBV12-5 and TRBJ1-1): DARVTQTPRHKVTEMGQEVTMRCQPILGHNTVFWYRQTMMQGLELLAYFRNRAPLDDSGMPKDRFSAEMPDATLATLKIQPSEPRDSAVYFCASATRGNAPYTEAFFGQGTRLTVV.

This clone came up a few times. The chain recombines TRBV5-1 with TRBJ2-7; 7 bases line up with TRBD1. V dropped 4 bases and J dropped 4; count of bases not matched to a gene: 11. CDR1 and CDR2 (germline): SGHRS, YFSETQ. The CDR3 runs to 15 residues. This chain's CDR3 is CASSVTGTDIYEQYF. For the CDR3, the DNA is TGCGCCAGCAGCGTCACCGGGACAGATATATACGAGCAGTACTTC.

The chain combines TRBV5-4 with TRBJ2-7, with 12 bases that match TRBD1. The CDR3 is 15 amino acids. V lost 4 bases and J lost 6; bases outside the gene matches: 8. CDR1 is SGHNT, CDR2 YYREEE, per germline (reference sequence). The chain's CDR3 is CASSPGDRGLVEQYF. Here the CDR3 DNA reads TGTGCCAGCAGCCCGGGGGACAGGGGGCTTGTCGAGCAGTACTTC.